The 15 T cell receptor beta chains presented below share a single source sample, sequenced in a study of T cells in tuberculosis. Time point meaning: new active TB diagnosis, blood taken before or within 7 days of starting treatment. Some clones are missing from TCRdb's copy, which holds only in-frame ones; the method was immunoSEQ multiplex PCR. The sample gives roughly 34,000 clones, roughly 93% of which show up once; about an eighth is in the top ten. The specimen comprised PBMCs, sampled at tuberculosis diagnosis. The receptors stem from an adult with tuberculosis.

The rearrangement links TRBV5-6 to TRBJ2-7, with 11 nucleotides matching TRBD1. After removal of 5 bases from V and 3 bases from J, the junction contained 7 bases not matched to a gene. The V gene's germline CDR1 is SGHDT and CDR2 YYEEEE. This CDR3 is 15 amino acids long. The CDR3, as DNA: TGTGCCAGCAGGTCCGGGACAGGGGGGATCTACGAGCAGTACTTC. This sequence encodes CASRSGTGGIYEQYF.

The chain employs TRBV25-1 and TRBJ2-7; possibly TRBD1 for D (6 bases). The CDR3 consists of 15 residues. Trimming pared 2 bases from V and 5 bases from J, leaving 16 bases between. Germline V lookup: CDR1 MGHDK, CDR2 SYGVNS. CDR3 nucleotide sequence: TGTGCCAGCAGTGAAACGCAGGGGAACTTACACGAGCAGTACTTC. The encoded protein is CASSETQGNLHEQYF.

This clone was seen only a few times. The rearrangement joins TRBV6-1 to TRBJ1-2; 8 nucleotides align to TRBD1. Trimming removed 1 base from V and 6 bases from J; junction bases left unmatched: 10. Germline values: CDR1 MNHNS, CDR2 SASEGT. This CDR3 spans 16 amino acids. The DNA for the CDR3 is TGTGCCAGCAGTGAAGGAAGTTGGACAGGGAATGATGGCTACACCTTC. Protein sequence: CASSEGSWTGNDGYTF.

V and J are TRBV5-1 and TRBJ2-7; 8 bases fit TRBD2. Unmatched junction bases numbered 7, after V lost 4 bases and J lost 4 bases. The length of the CDR3 is 14 residues. The germline V gene has CDR1 SGHRS and CDR2 YFSETQ. The CDR3 DNA is TGCGCCAGCAGCCCCCCCGGGACTAGATACGAGCAGTACTTC. Its translation is CASSPPGTRYEQYF. Looking up the rest from reference TRBV5-1 and TRBJ2-7 gives the full variable domain: KAGVTQTPRYLIKTRGQQVTLSCSPISGHRSVSWYQQTPGQGLQFLFEYFSETQRNKGNFPGRFSGRQFSNSRSEMNVSTLELGDSALYLCASSPPGTRYEQYFGPGTRLTVT.

The V call is TRBV28, the J call TRBJ1-2, with 10 bases aligning to TRBD1. This CDR3 is built from 14 residues. J was trimmed by 8 bases and V by 2 bases; bases with no gene match: 5. The germline V gene has CDR1 MDHEN and CDR2 SYDVKM. The CDR3 DNA follows: TGTGCCAGCAGTTTAGGACAGGGGGATCGCGGCTACACCTTC. This translates into CASSLGQGDRGYTF.

The genes are TRBV2 and TRBJ2-7; tentative D call: TRBD2 (6 bases). The CDR3 runs 12 residues. Looked up from germline, CDR1 is SNHLY and CDR2 is FYNNEI. Between the trimmed V and J ends, which lost 6 bases and 3 bases, there was a span of 9 bases. CDR3 amino acids: CASREGSYEQYF. The CDR3 DNA follows: TGTGCCAGCAGGGAGGGTAGCTACGAGCAGTACTTC.

The J gene is TRBJ1-6, the V gene TRBV15, with D maybe TRBD1 (6 bases). The V gene lost 0 bases and the J gene lost 0 bases, with 9 bases spanning the gap. Germline lookup yields CDR1 LNHNV and CDR2 YYDKDF (reference sequence). This CDR3 spans 17 amino acids. CDR3 loop: CATSRDRGSSYNSPLHF. CDR3 sequence (DNA): TGTGCCACCAGCAGAGATAGGGGGAGCTCCTATAATTCACCCCTCCACTTT.

The chain employs TRBV27 and TRBJ2-1, with D perhaps TRBD2 (7 bases). Germline V CDR1 and CDR2: MNHEY, SMNVEV (reference sequence). The CDR3 has 16 residues. The V end lost 2 bases, the J end lost 4 bases, and 15 bases lay between the germline ends. The CDR3 loop is CASSLRGGAGYNEQFF. The CDR3, as DNA: TGTGCCAGCAGTTTACGAGGGGGGGCAGGTTACAATGAGCAGTTCTTC.

This chain uses TRBV7-9 with TRBJ2-2, with 10 bases lining up with TRBD2. The CDR3 is made up of 17 amino acids. From germline, CDR1 is SEHNR and CDR2 FQNEAQ (reference sequence). The ends lost 4 bases at V and 5 bases at J; junction bases unmatched: 10. In nucleotides, the CDR3 is TGTGCCAGCAGCTGCGACTCTAGCGGGGGACGAACCGGGGAGCTGTTTTTT. Residues: CASSCDSSGGRTGELFF.

The chain combines TRBV5-1 with TRBJ2-3; perhaps TRBD2 as D (6 bases). This CDR3 region has 13 residues. Germline-derived CDR1 and CDR2 are SGHRS and YFSETQ. V lost 4 bases, J lost 6 bases, and 12 bases lay in between. This CDR3 is CASSPGGGDTQYF. The DNA of the CDR3 is TGCGCCAGCAGCCCGGGTGGGGGGGATACGCAGTATTTT.

The rearrangement uses TRBV28 and TRBJ1-1; 8 nucleotides align to TRBD1. This CDR3 is built from 13 residues. V shed 6 bases, J shed 1 base, and the junction held 1 base outside the gene matches. Germline V gives CDR1 MDHEN, CDR2 SYDVKM. The CDR3 DNA follows: TGTGCCAGCAGAGGACAGGGGAACACTGAAGCTTTCTTT. Translated: CASRGQGNTEAFF.

This clone was counted a single time. The rearrangement uses TRBV9 and TRBJ1-2; D is perhaps TRBD1 (5 bases). Germline-derived CDR1 and CDR2 are SGDLS and YYNGEE. The CDR3 extends over 14 amino acids. Between the trimmed V and J ends, which lost 0 bases and 5 bases, there was a span of 11 bases. This CDR3 reads CASSVDPQGYGYTF. The DNA of the CDR3 is TGTGCCAGCAGCGTAGACCCCCAGGGTTATGGCTACACCTTC. Variable domain in full (rest from reference TRBV9 and TRBJ1-2): DSGVTQTPKHLITATGQRVTLRCSPRSGDLSVYWYQQSLDQGLQFLIQYYNGEERAKGNILERFSAQQFPDLHSELNLSSLELGDSALYFCASSVDPQGYGYTFGSGTRLTVV.

The CDR3: CAWSGVGRAGDTPEQYF. CDR3 DNA: TGTGCCTGGAGTGGAGTGGGTAGGGCAGGGGACACCCCCGAGCAGTACTTC. The chain combines TRBV30 with TRBJ2-7; the D gene is possibly TRBD1 (6 bases). V was shortened by 1 base and J by 6 bases, with 25 bases between the two germline ends. Germline V gene lookup returns CDR1 GTSNPN and CDR2 SVGIG (reference sequence). The CDR3 runs to 17 residues.

The V gene is TRBV6-6, the J gene TRBJ2-3; TRBD2 matches at 14 bases. Germline assignment: CDR1 MNHNY and CDR2 SVGAGI (reference sequence). CDR3 size: 14 residues. The V gene end was trimmed by 8 bases and the J gene end by 4 bases; junction bases not matched to a gene: 2. CDR3 sequence: CASGLAGGADTQYF. Written as DNA, the CDR3 is TGTGCCAGCGGACTAGCGGGGGGCGCAGATACGCAGTATTTT.

The rearrangement joins TRBV19 to TRBJ1-2, with 9 positions matching TRBD1. The CDR3 sequence is 13 residues long. V lost 10 bases, J lost 6 bases, and 9 bases stayed unmatched. Looked up from germline, CDR1 is LNHDA and CDR2 is SQIVND (reference sequence). The CDR3 spells CATTTGGWDGYTF. CDR3 in DNA: TGTGCCACCACCACAGGGGGCTGGGATGGCTACACCTTC.